These 32 T cell receptor beta chains originate from one sample sequenced in a study of OX40 agonist ivuxolimab in advanced cancers. Produced via immunoSEQ multiplex PCR; TCRdb's table is partial and in-frame only. The data show some 43,000 clones, with 80% to 90% seen just once and about 3.2% held by the top ten. Sequences were derived from CD4+ or CD8+ T cells sorted from blood, sampled in a trial of the OX40 agonist ivuxolimab. Source of these receptors: an adult with an advanced solid tumor such as melanoma, head and neck, liver or kidney cancer.

This chain uses TRBV16 with TRBJ1-5; a possible D gene is TRBD1 (5 bases). CDR3 size: 13 residues. The germline V gene has CDR1 KGHSY and CDR2 FQNENV. V gave up 1 base and J gave up 9 bases, with 10 bases separating them. The CDR3 DNA is TGTGCCAGCAGCCAATTTGAGGGACTGCCCCAGCATTTT. This codes for CASSQFEGLPQHF. The complete variable domain, with remaining parts taken from reference TRBV16 and TRBJ1-5, reads GEEVAQTPKHLVRGEGQKAKLYCAPIKGHSYVFWYQQVLKNEFKFLISFQNENVFDETGMPKERFSAKCLPNSPCSLEIQATKLEDSAVYFCASSQFEGLPQHFGDGTRLSIL.

The chain uses TRBV27 and TRBJ1-6; D not certain. CDR1 MNHEY and CDR2 SMNVEV come from the germline V gene (reference sequence). This CDR3 has 14 amino acids. V was cut by 6 bases and J by 6 bases, with 12 bases left in between. The CDR3 loop is CASSPGYGNSPLHF. The CDR3 coding sequence is TGTGCCAGCAGCCCGGGCTACGGTAATTCACCCCTCCACTTT.

The chain has TRBV7-9 and TRBJ2-1, with 9 nucleotides matching TRBD1. The length of the CDR3 is 15 residues. Trimming removed 5 bases from V and 8 bases from J; junction bases left unmatched: 10. Germline CDR1 SEHNR, CDR2 FQNEAQ (reference sequence). This CDR3 reads CASSLWGQGPYEQFF. DNA of the CDR3: TGTGCCAGCAGCCTATGGGGACAGGGACCGTATGAGCAGTTCTTC.

The J gene is TRBJ1-4, the V gene TRBV2; D not resolved. V shed 3 bases and J shed 7 bases, with 15 bases lying between them. Germline CDR1 and CDR2: SNHLY and FYNNEI. The CDR3 is made up of 15 amino acids. The CDR3 loop is CASSDTFSFREKLFF. The DNA for the CDR3 is TGTGCCAGCAGTGACACCTTTTCCTTTCGTGAAAAACTGTTTTTT.

The V and J genes are TRBV7-7 and TRBJ2-5, with D perhaps given as TRBD1 or TRBD2 (5 bases each). The germline CDR1 and CDR2 sequences are SSHAT and FNYEAQ (reference sequence). V was clipped by 2 bases and J by 4 bases, with 17 bases between them. The CDR3 length is 16 residues. CDR3 sequence (DNA): TGTGCCAGCAGCTTAATTAAGCAGGGACCGGGAGAGACCCAGTACTTC. It specifies CASSLIKQGPGETQYF.

V and J are TRBV7-2 and TRBJ2-7, with D possibly matching TRBD1 (5 bases). CDR3 length: 13 amino acids. Trimming pared 5 bases from V and 4 bases from J, leaving 12 bases between. CDR1 is SGHTA and CDR2 is FQGNSA in the germline V gene. The CDR3 region is CASSDRPRYEQYF. The CDR3 DNA sequence: TGTGCCAGCAGCGACAGACCAAGATACGAGCAGTACTTC.

The rearrangement joins TRBV10-3 to TRBJ2-2, with a possible D match to TRBD1 (6 bases). The CDR3 sequence is 13 residues long. V dropped 5 bases and J dropped 6 bases, with 10 bases sitting between them. The germline gives CDR1 ENHRY, CDR2 SYGVKD. In nucleotides, the CDR3 is TGTGCCATCAGTCCACAGGGATCCGGGGAGCTGTTTTTT. Its protein is CAISPQGSGELFF.

This chain uses TRBV6-1 with TRBJ2-7; TRBD1 aligns across 7 bases. Unmatched junction bases numbered 12, after V lost 7 bases and J lost 6 bases. CDR1 is MNHNS and CDR2 is SASEGT in the germline V gene. The CDR3 sequence is 14 residues long. The DNA for the CDR3 is TGTGCCAGCACCGCCGGGACAGCCCCTCGCGAGCAGTACTTC. It translates to CASTAGTAPREQYF.

In this sample, this clone turned up once. The chain couples TRBV6-5 to TRBJ2-5, with D uncertain. The V gene's germline CDR1 is MNHEY and CDR2 SVGAGI. The CDR3 covers 13 residues. Trimming left V 4 bases short and J 4 bases short, with 10 bases between. DNA for the CDR3: TGTGCCAGCAGTTGGCGGCATCGAGAGACCCAGTACTTC. Encoded protein: CASSWRHRETQYF.

The chain employs TRBV28 and TRBJ1-1; 8 nucleotides agree with TRBD1. V gave up 11 bases and J gave up 4 bases; unmatched junction bases: 15. Germline CDR1 is MDHEN and CDR2 is SYDVKM. CDR3 length equals 15 residues. This CDR3 reads CAGRSTGASSTEAFF. For the CDR3, the DNA is TGTGCCGGACGGTCGACAGGGGCTTCGAGCACTGAAGCTTTCTTT.

This clone was counted between two and nine times. The genes are TRBV7-9 and TRBJ1-1; D perhaps matches TRBD1 (5 bases). Germline CDR1 is SEHNR and CDR2 is FQNEAQ (reference sequence). The CDR3 extends over 14 amino acids. The V and J ends lost 4 bases and 0 bases respectively, with 9 bases between them. The CDR3 DNA sequence: TGTGCCAGCAGCTCTGCAGGGATGAACACTGAAGCTTTCTTT. It translates to CASSSAGMNTEAFF.

This sequence joins TRBV6-5 and TRBJ2-1, with D possibly TRBD1 on 5 matching bases. From germline, CDR1 is MNHEY and CDR2 SVGAGI. V was shortened by 8 bases and J by 6 bases, with 8 bases between the two germline ends. The CDR3 extends over 11 amino acids. CDR3 amino acids: CASFTGNEQFF. The DNA for the CDR3 is TGTGCCAGCTTCACAGGCAATGAGCAGTTCTTC.

The gene calls are TRBV5-4 and TRBJ2-2; 8 bases map to TRBD1. Per the germline V gene, CDR1 is SGHNT and CDR2 is YYREEE (reference sequence). V was pared by 0 bases and J by 4 bases, with 5 bases of the junction left unmatched. The CDR3 totals 16 residues. This CDR3 reads CASSLVQGAGTGELFF. Here the CDR3 DNA reads TGTGCCAGCAGCTTGGTTCAGGGGGCGGGCACCGGGGAGCTGTTTTTT.

V usage is TRBV9 and J usage is TRBJ2-1; 11 nucleotides align to TRBD2. V trimming: 0 bases; J trimming: 9 bases; junction bases outside the gene matches: 5. Germline CDR1 SGDLS, CDR2 YYNGEE. This CDR3 comprises 15 residues. CDR3 nucleotides: TGTGCCAGCAGCGTAGCCACTAGCGGGAGATCTGAGCAGTTCTTC. Amino acid sequence: CASSVATSGRSEQFF.

This clone was picked up one time. The rearrangement links TRBV6-6 to TRBJ1-1; 10 bases are shared with TRBD1. The V and J ends lost 0 bases and 10 bases, in that order; junction bases with no gene match: 8. There are 15 residues in the CDR3. Germline assignment: CDR1 MNHNY and CDR2 SVGAGI (reference sequence). CDR3 residues: CASSYSTGGLSVAFF. CDR3 in DNA: TGTGCCAGCAGTTACTCGACAGGGGGCCTTTCTGTAGCTTTCTTT.

This clone was detected only a few times. The gene calls are TRBV18 and TRBJ2-3; TRBD1 matches 7 bases. The germline V gene encodes CDR1 KGHSH and CDR2 LQKENI. The CDR3 sequence is 17 residues long. The V gene end was trimmed by 1 base and the J gene end by 4 bases; junction bases not matched to a gene: 11. The CDR3 bases are TGTGCCAGCTCACCACGGCAACAGGGGTTTGGAGCAGATACGCAGTATTTT. Encoded protein: CASSPRQQGFGADTQYF. The full variable domain, completed using reference TRBV18 and TRBJ2-3, is NAGVMQNPRHLVRRRGQEARLRCSPMKGHSHVYWYRQLPEEGLKFMVYLQKENIIDESGMPKERFSAEFPKEGPSILRIQQVVRGDSAAYFCASSPRQQGFGADTQYFGPGTRLTVL.

This clone showed up just a few times. The V and J genes are TRBV9 and TRBJ1-2; TRBD1 is a possible D gene (6 bases). This CDR3 comprises 13 residues. Germline CDR1 SGDLS, CDR2 YYNGEE. Trimming pared 7 bases from V and 11 bases from J, leaving 21 bases between. CDR3: CASSGPNRQVYTF. In DNA form, the CDR3 reads TGTGCCAGCTCGGGACCCAATCGACAGGTGTACACCTTC.

The chain is built from TRBV2 and TRBJ1-4; TRBD1 aligns across 8 bases. CDR3 length: 14 amino acids. In germline, CDR1 is SNHLY, CDR2 FYNNEI. Unmatched junction bases numbered 7, after V lost 6 bases and J lost 7 bases. The CDR3, as DNA: TGTGCCAGCAGGGCCGGGACAGGAGGTGAAAAACTGTTTTTT. It yields the protein CASRAGTGGEKLFF.

This clone was recorded once. This CDR3 reads CATDAGYEQYF. Here the CDR3 DNA reads TGTGCCACGGATGCAGGCTACGAGCAGTACTTC. The chain employs TRBV19 and TRBJ2-7; D unresolved. This CDR3 spans 11 amino acids. V was clipped by 10 bases and J by 3 bases, with 10 bases between them. Germline V gives CDR1 LNHDA, CDR2 SQIVND (reference sequence). Looking up the rest from reference TRBV19 and TRBJ2-7 gives the full variable domain: DGGITQSPKYLFRKEGQNVTLSCEQNLNHDAMYWYRQDPGQGLRLIYYSQIVNDFQKGDIAEGYSVSREKKESFPLTVTSAQKNPTAFYLCATDAGYEQYFGPGTRLTVT.

The rearrangement uses TRBV27 and TRBJ2-5, with D uncertain. Germline CDR1 is MNHEY and CDR2 is SMNVEV (reference sequence). CDR3 length equals 13 residues. V was shortened by 3 bases and J by 3 bases, with 8 bases between the two germline ends. The CDR3 loop reads CASSFSVKETQYF. DNA for the CDR3: TGTGCCAGCAGTTTTTCCGTTAAAGAGACCCAGTACTTC.

The chain uses TRBV7-2 and TRBJ1-6; TRBD1 agrees at 7 bases. The CDR3 is 18 amino acids. Germline V CDR1 and CDR2: SGHTA, FQGNSA. V lost 5 bases to trimming and J lost 0 bases; unmatched junction nucleotides: 10. The CDR3 here is CASSPAPTGLSYNSPLHF. In DNA form, the CDR3 reads TGTGCCAGCAGCCCCGCCCCGACAGGGCTCTCCTATAATTCACCCCTCCACTTT.

This sequence joins TRBV11-1 and TRBJ2-5, with a tentative D call TRBD2 (7 bases). There are 14 residues in the CDR3. Germline V gives CDR1 SGHAT, CDR2 FQDESV (reference sequence). V shed 1 base and J shed 7 bases, with 13 bases lying between them. The CDR3 loop reads CASSLGRGAGTQYF. The CDR3 DNA reads TGTGCCAGCAGCTTAGGTCGGGGGGCTGGGACCCAGTACTTC.

This clone showed up just once. The chain uses TRBV6-1 and TRBJ2-3; unclear D gene. The CDR3 extends over 14 amino acids. Germline CDR1 reads MNHNS; CDR2 reads SASEGT. Trimming removed 6 bases at V and 0 bases at J, with 10 bases between. In DNA form, the CDR3 reads TGTGCCAGCAGGTCAGGTCCGAGCACAGATACGCAGTATTTT. Translated, it gives CASRSGPSTDTQYF.

The chain is built from TRBV18 and TRBJ2-7, with 9 positions matching TRBD1. Looked up from germline, CDR1 is KGHSH and CDR2 is LQKENI. V dropped 5 bases and J dropped 4; count of bases not matched to a gene: 9. This CDR3 contains 15 residues. The CDR3 sequence: CASSNTGGETYEQYF. DNA for the CDR3: TGTGCCAGCTCAAATACAGGGGGCGAAACTTACGAGCAGTACTTC.

This rearrangement joins TRBV4-1 to TRBJ1-2; TRBD1 agrees at 8 bases. Germline CDR1 MGHRA, CDR2 YSYEKL. J gave up 2 bases and V 0 bases, and 5 bases lay outside the gene matches. This CDR3 comprises 16 residues. The CDR3 sequence: CASSQDRTGSNYGYTF. The CDR3 DNA is TGCGCCAGCAGCCAAGATAGGACAGGGTCAAACTATGGCTACACCTTC.

The chain carries TRBV5-4 and TRBJ1-1; TRBD1 matches 8 bases. Looked up from germline, CDR1 is SGHNT and CDR2 is YYREEE (reference sequence). Germline trimming cut 4 bases from V and 10 bases from J; bases unmatched to any gene: 18. This CDR3 spans 16 amino acids. CDR3 in DNA: TGTGCCAGCAGCCCTTCTAGAGCCGGGACAGGCGAGGGAGCTTTCTTT. Protein product: CASSPSRAGTGEGAFF. The full variable domain, in which reference TRBV5-4 and TRBJ1-1 provide the parts outside the CDR3, is ETGVTQSPTHLIKTRGQQVTLRCSSQSGHNTVSWYQQALGQGPQFIFQYYREEENGRGNFPPRFSGLQFPNYSSELNVNALELDDSALYLCASSPSRAGTGEGAFFGQGTRLTVV.

This clone was seen a handful of times. The chain uses TRBV5-1 and TRBJ1-3; D not resolved. Germline assignment: CDR1 SGHRS and CDR2 YFSETQ. CDR3 size: 16 residues. With 3 bases removed from V and 1 base from J, the gap between germline ends came to 14 bases. Written as DNA, the CDR3 is TGCGCCAGCAGCTCCTCCTTTGGTCAGTCTGGAAACACCATATATTTT. Translated, it gives CASSSSFGQSGNTIYF.

This chain connects TRBV12-5 to TRBJ2-2, with a possible D match to TRBD2 (6 bases). V lost 9 bases and J lost 4, with 12 bases in between. The CDR3 spans 13 residues. Germline V gene sequence: CDR1 LGHNT, CDR2 FRNRAP. The CDR3 is CASQLAGTGELFF. The DNA of the CDR3 is TGTGCTAGCCAACTAGCAGGCACCGGGGAGCTGTTTTTT.

The gene calls are TRBV6-6 and TRBJ2-1; no reliable D call. The germline gives CDR1 MNHNY, CDR2 SVGAGI (reference sequence). The CDR3 consists of 13 residues. The germline V and J ends were trimmed by 4 bases and 5 bases, with 9 bases remaining between them. CDR3 nucleotide sequence: TGTGCCAGCAGTTCTCCCGCGGACAATGAGCAGTTCTTC. Encoded protein: CASSSPADNEQFF.

The V call is TRBV2, the J call TRBJ2-6; D perhaps matches TRBD1 (6 bases). Germline V gene lookup returns CDR1 SNHLY and CDR2 FYNNEI. The CDR3 covers 19 residues. V lost 6 bases and J 4 bases, leaving 25 bases between the germline ends. CDR3 in DNA: TGTGCCAGCAGAGATTTCGGCAGGGGCCCTTCGAGAGGGGCCAACGTCCTGACTTTC. Protein: CASRDFGRGPSRGANVLTF.

The CDR3 spells CASSTSGSGTGELFF. The CDR3 DNA sequence: TGTGCCAGTAGTACCTCGGGCTCTGGGACCGGGGAGCTGTTTTTT. The genes are TRBV19 and TRBJ2-2; unclear D gene. V was pared by 4 bases and J by 5 bases, with 14 bases between. CDR1 is LNHDA and CDR2 is SQIVND in the germline V gene (reference sequence). There are 15 residues in the CDR3. Variable domain in full (rest from reference TRBV19 and TRBJ2-2): DGGITQSPKYLFRKEGQNVTLSCEQNLNHDAMYWYRQDPGQGLRLIYYSQIVNDFQKGDIAEGYSVSREKKESFPLTVTSAQKNPTAFYLCASSTSGSGTGELFFGEGSRLTVL.

V gene TRBV19 combines with J gene TRBJ2-2, with 16 bases fitting TRBD2. CDR1 and CDR2 from the germline V gene are LNHDA and SQIVND (reference sequence). CDR3 length: 16 amino acids. J lost 9 bases, V lost 6 bases, and 7 bases had no gene match. In DNA form, the CDR3 reads TGTGCCAGTAGCAAAGGGGGACTAGCGGGAGGGTGGGAGCTGTTTTTT. This codes for CASSKGGLAGGWELFF.